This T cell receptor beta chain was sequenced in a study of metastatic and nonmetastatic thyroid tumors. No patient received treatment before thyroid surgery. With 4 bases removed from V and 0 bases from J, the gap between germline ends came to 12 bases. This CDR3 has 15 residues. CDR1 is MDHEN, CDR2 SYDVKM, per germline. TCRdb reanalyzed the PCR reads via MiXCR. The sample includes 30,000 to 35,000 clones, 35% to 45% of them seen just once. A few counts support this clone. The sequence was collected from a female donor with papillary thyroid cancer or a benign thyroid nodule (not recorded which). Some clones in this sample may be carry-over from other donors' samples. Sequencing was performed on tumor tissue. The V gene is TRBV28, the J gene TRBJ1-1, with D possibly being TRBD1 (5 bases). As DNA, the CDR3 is TGTGCCAGCAGTTCGACAGACAGCATGAACACTGAAGCTTTCTTT. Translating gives CASSSTDSMNTEAFF.